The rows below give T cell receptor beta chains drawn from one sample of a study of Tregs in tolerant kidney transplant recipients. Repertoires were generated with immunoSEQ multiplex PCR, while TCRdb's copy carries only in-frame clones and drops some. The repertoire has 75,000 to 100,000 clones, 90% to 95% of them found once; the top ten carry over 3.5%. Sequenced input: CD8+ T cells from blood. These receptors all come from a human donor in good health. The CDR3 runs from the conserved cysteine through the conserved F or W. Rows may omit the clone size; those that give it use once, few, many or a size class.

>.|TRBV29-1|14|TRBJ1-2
CSVYGQGDNYGYTF
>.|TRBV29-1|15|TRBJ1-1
CSVEGERVLGAEAFF
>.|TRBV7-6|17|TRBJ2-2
CASSLGAGGPGTGELFF
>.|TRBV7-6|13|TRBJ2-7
CASSLYRDNEQYF
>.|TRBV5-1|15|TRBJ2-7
CASSLSWGRSYEQYF
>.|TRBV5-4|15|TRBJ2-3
CASTHPSAGLDTQYF
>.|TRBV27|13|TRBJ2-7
CASSFGRSYEQYF
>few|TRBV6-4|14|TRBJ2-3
CASSREGSTDTQYF
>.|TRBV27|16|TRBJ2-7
CASSSLAGESPGEQYF
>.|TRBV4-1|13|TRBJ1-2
CASSQEGTYGYTF
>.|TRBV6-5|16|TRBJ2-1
CASSYAAGTSPNEQFF
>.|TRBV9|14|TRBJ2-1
CASSVGGTYNEQFF
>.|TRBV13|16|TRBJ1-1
CASSAPGTGVYTEAFF
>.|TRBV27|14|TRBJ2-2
CASSALPPGGELFF
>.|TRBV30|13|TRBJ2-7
CAWSVPHYYEQYF
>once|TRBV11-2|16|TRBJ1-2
CASSLAGSGELDGYTF
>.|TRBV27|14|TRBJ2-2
CASSLFGVTGELFF
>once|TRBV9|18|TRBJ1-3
CASSVAAGMSMEGNTIYF
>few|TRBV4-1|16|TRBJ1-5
CASSPPTGGLNQPQHF
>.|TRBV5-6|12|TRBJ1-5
CASSHRGQPQHF
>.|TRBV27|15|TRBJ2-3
CASSLTPTWWDTQYF
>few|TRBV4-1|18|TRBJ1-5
CASSPRQGGLYSNQPQHF